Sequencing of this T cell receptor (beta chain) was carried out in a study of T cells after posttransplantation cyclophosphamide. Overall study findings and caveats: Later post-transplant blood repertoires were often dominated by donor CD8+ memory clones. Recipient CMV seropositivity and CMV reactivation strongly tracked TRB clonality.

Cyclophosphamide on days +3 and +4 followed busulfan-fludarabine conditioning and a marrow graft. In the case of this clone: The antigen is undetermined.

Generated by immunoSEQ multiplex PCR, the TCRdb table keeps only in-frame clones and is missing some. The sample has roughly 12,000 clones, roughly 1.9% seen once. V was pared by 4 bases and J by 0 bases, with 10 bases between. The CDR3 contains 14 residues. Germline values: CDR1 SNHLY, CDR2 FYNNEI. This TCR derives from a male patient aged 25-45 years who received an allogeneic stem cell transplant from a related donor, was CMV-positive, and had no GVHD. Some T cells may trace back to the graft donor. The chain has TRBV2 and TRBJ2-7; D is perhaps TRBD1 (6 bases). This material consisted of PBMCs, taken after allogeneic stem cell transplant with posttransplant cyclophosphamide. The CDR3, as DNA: TGTGCCAGCAGTGGGACAGCTGCCTCCTACGAGCAGTACTTC. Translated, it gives CASSGTAASYEQYF.